This T cell receptor beta chain was found in a study of identical twins. Study results and caveats: Low generation-probability sequences were in excess among twin-shared out-of-frame alpha sequences. Conclusions rested on cross-sectional statistics rather than following the same donors.

V lost 2 bases and J lost 16; bases outside the gene matches: 10. Germline CDR1 reads KGHSH; CDR2 reads LQKENI. The CDR3 has 13 residues. This clonotype was detected only a few times. What it recognizes is unknown. It was template switching that added a universal primer site, and there were unique molecular identifiers on the cDNA. TCRdb re-called the 5' RACE reads with MiXCR, one entry per CDR3 protein. The table includes 200,000 to 250,000 distinct CDR3 sequences, around 6.8% detected once. These sequences were also reported in another study, on yellow fever vaccine responses in identical twins. That paper adds: Twins reportedly showed a vaccine T cell response that seemed partly convergent and partly personalized.

The clonotype originates from a woman aged 18-30 years in good health. The V call is TRBV18, the J call TRBJ2-1, with 8 bases lining up with TRBD1. Sequences were obtained from memory (CD45RO+) T cells sorted from blood. CDR3 nucleotide sequence: TGTGCCAGCTCACCAATTCGTGAGGACAGGGACTTCTTC. This gives the protein CASSPIREDRDFF.